Included here is one T cell receptor beta chain sequence, with context. Its antigen is still unknown. V gave up 10 bases and J gave up 5 bases; unmatched junction bases: 18. Germline V gives CDR1 MNHNS, CDR2 SASEGT. The CDR3 runs to 16 residues. MiXCR, run by TCRdb on the reads, gives a single entry per CDR3 protein. The sample has a few hundred thousand distinct CDR3 sequences; 25% to 35% are singletons. The sample belongs to a study of T cell repertoires in cytomegalovirus infection. Across the whole study: Epitope selection comprised recently identified HLA-C-restricted CMV epitopes and well-studied HLA-B-restricted CMV epitopes. CMV infection and matching HLA type were both indicated by public TCR beta signatures. General observations from the study: Totalled public TCR beta family frequency picked out people who carried CMV plus the relevant HLA. Within the response measured ex vivo, HLA-C-restricted CMV-specific TCR beta clonotypes were dominant.

The chain couples TRBV6-1 to TRBJ2-5; TRBD1 matches at 8 bases. This TCR came from a human donor in good health (CMV status not recorded). Some clones in this sample may be carry-over from other donors' samples. Sequences were derived from cultured PBMCs, sampled from culture after CMV antigen stimulation. CDR3 sequence: CATGGDFFRPGETQYF. CDR3 coding DNA: TGTGCCACAGGGGGCGACTTTTTTCGGCCGGGGGAGACCCAGTACTTC.